The 8 T cell receptor beta chains given below trace back to one sample, sequenced in a study of OX40 agonist ivuxolimab in advanced cancers. Generated by immunoSEQ multiplex PCR, the TCRdb table keeps only in-frame clones and is missing some. The sample has tens of thousands of clones, over 65% seen once. The source material was CD4+ or CD8+ T cells sorted from blood, sampled in a trial of the OX40 agonist ivuxolimab. Receptors were obtained from an adult with an advanced solid tumor such as melanoma, head and neck, liver or kidney cancer.

This sequence joins TRBV4-1 and TRBJ2-7, with 8 nucleotides matching TRBD2. The CDR3 contains 16 residues. Trimming removed 0 bases from V and 3 bases from J; junction bases left unmatched: 7. Germline CDR1 and CDR2: MGHRA and YSYEKL. The CDR3 region has the DNA TGCGCCAGCAGCCAAGATTCTAGTAGCGGGATCTACGAGCAGTACTTC. This translates into CASSQDSSSGIYEQYF.

As concerns this clone: The same CDR3 is also encoded by other DNA sequences in this sample. V usage is TRBV2 and J usage is TRBJ1-2; D is unclear. CDR1 is SNHLY and CDR2 is FYNNEI in the germline V gene. CDR3 length: 12 amino acids. V was clipped by 3 bases and J by 8 bases, with 10 bases between them. The CDR3 nucleotides read TGTGCCAGCAGTGAGCGACTAGGGGGCTACACCTTC. Its protein product is CASSERLGGYTF.

The chain uses TRBV6-8 and TRBJ2-7; D remains unclear. The CDR3 consists of 14 residues. Germline CDR1 reads MNHGY; CDR2 reads SAAAGT. Trimming cost V 5 bases and J 1 base, with 12 bases left between them. As DNA, the CDR3 is TGTGCCAGCAGTCCGACTCTGAAGTCCTACGAGCAGTACTTC. It encodes CASSPTLKSYEQYF.

The chain uses TRBV9 and TRBJ2-2; a weak D match, TRBD1 (5 bases). This CDR3 has 13 residues. In germline, CDR1 is SGDLS, CDR2 YYNGEE. The V end lost 6 bases, the J end lost 5 bases, and 11 bases lay between the germline ends. CDR3 residues: CASTPRGTGELFF. The CDR3 DNA reads TGTGCCAGCACCCCAAGGGGAACCGGGGAGCTGTTTTTT. The full variable domain, its missing parts supplied by reference TRBV9 and TRBJ2-2, is DSGVTQTPKHLITATGQRVTLRCSPRSGDLSVYWYQQSLDQGLQFLIQYYNGEERAKGNILERFSAQQFPDLHSELNLSSLELGDSALYFCASTPRGTGELFFGEGSRLTVL.

The rearrangement joins TRBV10-3 to TRBJ2-7; a weak D match, TRBD2 (7 bases). Germline V CDR1 and CDR2: ENHRY, SYGVKD. The CDR3 sequence is 16 residues long. V was shortened by 4 bases and J by 2 bases, with 18 bases between the two germline ends. The CDR3 spells CAISVPEGGEAYEQYF. In DNA form, the CDR3 reads TGTGCCATCAGTGTTCCCGAGGGGGGGGAAGCCTACGAGCAGTACTTC.

This clone was found once. This sequence joins TRBV19 and TRBJ2-2; D is undetermined. The V and J ends lost 6 bases and 0 bases respectively, with 14 bases between them. Germline V lookup: CDR1 LNHDA, CDR2 SQIVND (reference sequence). This CDR3 has 16 amino acids. CDR3 DNA sequence: TGTGCCAGTAGGAGGCAGATACAATCGAACACCGGGGAGCTGTTTTTT. This codes for CASRRQIQSNTGELFF.

The gene calls are TRBV19 and TRBJ1-5; maybe TRBD1 (6 bases). Germline-derived CDR1 and CDR2 are LNHDA and SQIVND (reference sequence). V was cut by 5 bases and J by 4 bases, with 9 bases left in between. This CDR3 comprises 13 residues. The CDR3 DNA is TGTGCCAGTAGTGACCAGGGGAATCAGCCCCAGCATTTT. It encodes CASSDQGNQPQHF.

The rearrangement uses TRBV18 and TRBJ2-7, with D possibly being TRBD1 (5 bases). Germline V gene data show CDR1 as KGHSH and CDR2 as LQKENI. CDR3 length equals 16 residues. The ends were cut back, 0 bases at V and 2 bases at J, with 14 bases in the middle. The CDR3 spells CASSPPPGSTTYEQYF. The CDR3 DNA reads TGTGCCAGCTCACCACCGCCAGGGTCGACAACCTACGAGCAGTACTTC.